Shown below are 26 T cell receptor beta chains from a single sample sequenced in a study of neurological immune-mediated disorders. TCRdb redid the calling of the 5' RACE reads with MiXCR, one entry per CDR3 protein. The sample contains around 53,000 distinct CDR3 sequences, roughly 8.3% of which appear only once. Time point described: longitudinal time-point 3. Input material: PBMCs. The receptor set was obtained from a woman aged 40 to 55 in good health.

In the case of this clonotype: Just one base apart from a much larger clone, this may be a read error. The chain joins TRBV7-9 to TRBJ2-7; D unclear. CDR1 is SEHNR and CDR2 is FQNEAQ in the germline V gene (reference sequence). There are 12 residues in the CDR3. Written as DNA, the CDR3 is TGTGCCAACAGCTTGTACAACTACGAGCAGTACTTC. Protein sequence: CANSLYNYEQYF.

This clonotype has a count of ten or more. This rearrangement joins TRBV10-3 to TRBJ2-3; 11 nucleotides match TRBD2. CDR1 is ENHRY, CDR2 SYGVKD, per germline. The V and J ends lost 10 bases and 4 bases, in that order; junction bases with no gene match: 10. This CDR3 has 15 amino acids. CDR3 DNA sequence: TGTGCCACCCTAACTAGCGGGGGACCGGCAGATACGCAGTATTTT. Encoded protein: CATLTSGGPADTQYF.

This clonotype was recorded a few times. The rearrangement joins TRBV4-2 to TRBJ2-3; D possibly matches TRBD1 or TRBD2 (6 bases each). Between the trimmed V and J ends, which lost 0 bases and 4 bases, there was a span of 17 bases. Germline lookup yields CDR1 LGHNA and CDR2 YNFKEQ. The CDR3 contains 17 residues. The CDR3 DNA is TGTGCCAGCAGCCAAGATCGCCCGGGGGCTGGCGCAGATACGCAGTATTTT. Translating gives CASSQDRPGAGADTQYF.

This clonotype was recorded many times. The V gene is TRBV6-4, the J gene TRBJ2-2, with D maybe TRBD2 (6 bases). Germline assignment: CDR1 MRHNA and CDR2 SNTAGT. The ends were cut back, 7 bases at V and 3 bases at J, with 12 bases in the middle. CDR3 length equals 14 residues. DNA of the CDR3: TGTGCCAGCATGCCGGAGGGAGACACCGGGGAGCTGTTTTTT. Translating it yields CASMPEGDTGELFF.

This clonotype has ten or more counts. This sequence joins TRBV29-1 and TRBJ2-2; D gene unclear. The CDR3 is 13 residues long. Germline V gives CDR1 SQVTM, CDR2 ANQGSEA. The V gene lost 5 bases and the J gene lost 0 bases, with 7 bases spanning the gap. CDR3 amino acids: CSVQGANTGELFF. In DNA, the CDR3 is TGCAGCGTTCAAGGAGCGAACACCGGGGAGCTGTTTTTT.

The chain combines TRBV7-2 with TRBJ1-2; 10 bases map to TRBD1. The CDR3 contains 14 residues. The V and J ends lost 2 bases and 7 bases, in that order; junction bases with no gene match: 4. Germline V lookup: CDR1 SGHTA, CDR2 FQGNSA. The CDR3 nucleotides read TGTGCCAGCAGCTTAACGGGGGACAGGGGTGGCTACACCTTC. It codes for CASSLTGDRGGYTF. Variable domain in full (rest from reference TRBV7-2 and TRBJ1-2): GAGVSQSPSNKVTEKGKDVELRCDPISGHTALYWYRQSLGQGLEFLIYFQGNSAPDKSGLPSDRFSAERTGGSVSTLTIQRTQQEDSAVYLCASSLTGDRGGYTFGSGTRLTVV.

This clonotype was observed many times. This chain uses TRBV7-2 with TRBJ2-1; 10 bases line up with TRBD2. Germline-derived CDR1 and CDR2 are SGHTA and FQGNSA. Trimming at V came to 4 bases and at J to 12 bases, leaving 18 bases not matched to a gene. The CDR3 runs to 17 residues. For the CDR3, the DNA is TGTGCCAGCAGCTCCCCTTTACTAGCGGGGAAGACCAATATGCAGTTCTTC. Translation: CASSSPLLAGKTNMQFF. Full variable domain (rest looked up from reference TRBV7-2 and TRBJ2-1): GAGVSQSPSNKVTEKGKDVELRCDPISGHTALYWYRQSLGQGLEFLIYFQGNSAPDKSGLPSDRFSAERTGGSVSTLTIQRTQQEDSAVYLCASSSPLLAGKTNMQFFGPGTRLTVL.

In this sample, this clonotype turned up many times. The chain's CDR3 is CASSPTRAGGSDTQYF. Here the CDR3 DNA reads TGTGCCAGCAGCCCAACGAGGGCAGGGGGAAGCGATACGCAGTATTTT. The V and J genes are TRBV7-3 and TRBJ2-3; 7 bases are a match to TRBD1. The CDR3 length is 16 residues. The ends lost 5 bases at V and 6 bases at J; junction bases unmatched: 14. Germline lookup yields CDR1 SGHTA and CDR2 FQGTGA.

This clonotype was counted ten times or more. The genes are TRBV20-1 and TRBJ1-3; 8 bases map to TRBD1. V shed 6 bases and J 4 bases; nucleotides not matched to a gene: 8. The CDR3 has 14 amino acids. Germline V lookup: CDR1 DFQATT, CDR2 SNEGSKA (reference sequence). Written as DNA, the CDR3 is TGCAGTGCCCTGGGACAGGAGAGCGGAAACACCATATATTTT. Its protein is CSALGQESGNTIYF.

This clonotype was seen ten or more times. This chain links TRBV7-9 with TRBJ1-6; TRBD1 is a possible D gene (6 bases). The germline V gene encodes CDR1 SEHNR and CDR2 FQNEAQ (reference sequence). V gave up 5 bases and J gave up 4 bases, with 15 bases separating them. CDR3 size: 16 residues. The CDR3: CASSPTTQGYNSPLHF. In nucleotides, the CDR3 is TGTGCCAGCAGCCCCACAACGCAGGGGTATAATTCACCCCTCCACTTT.

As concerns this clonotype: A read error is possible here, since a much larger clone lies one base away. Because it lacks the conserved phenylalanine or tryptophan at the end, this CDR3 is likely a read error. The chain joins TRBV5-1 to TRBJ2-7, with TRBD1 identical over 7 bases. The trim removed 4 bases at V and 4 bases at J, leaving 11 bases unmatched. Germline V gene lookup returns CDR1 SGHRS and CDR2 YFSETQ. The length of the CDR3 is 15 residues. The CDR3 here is CASSPRTGFGYEQYL. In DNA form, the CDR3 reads TGCGCCAGCAGCCCCAGGACAGGTTTTGGTTACGAGCAGTACTTA.

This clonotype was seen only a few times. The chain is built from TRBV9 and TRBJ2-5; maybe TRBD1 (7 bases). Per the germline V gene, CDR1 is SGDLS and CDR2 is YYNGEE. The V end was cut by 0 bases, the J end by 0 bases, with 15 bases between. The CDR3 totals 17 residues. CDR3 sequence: CASSVGGGGGYQETQYF. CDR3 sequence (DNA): TGTGCCAGCAGCGTAGGAGGAGGGGGCGGCTACCAAGAGACCCAGTACTTC.

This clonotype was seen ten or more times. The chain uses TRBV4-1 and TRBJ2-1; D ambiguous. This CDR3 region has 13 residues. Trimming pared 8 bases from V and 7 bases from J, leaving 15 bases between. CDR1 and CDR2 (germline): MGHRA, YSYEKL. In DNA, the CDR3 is TGCGCCAGCGCCGTAGTGGATAGAAATGAGCAGTTCTTC. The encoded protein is CASAVVDRNEQFF.

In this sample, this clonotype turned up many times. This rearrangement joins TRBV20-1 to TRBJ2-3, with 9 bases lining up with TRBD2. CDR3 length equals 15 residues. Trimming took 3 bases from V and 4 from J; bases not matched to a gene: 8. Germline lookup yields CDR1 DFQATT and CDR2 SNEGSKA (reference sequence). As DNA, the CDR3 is TGCAGTGCTAGCGGCCTAGCGGGGACAGCAGATACGCAGTATTTT. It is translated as CSASGLAGTADTQYF.

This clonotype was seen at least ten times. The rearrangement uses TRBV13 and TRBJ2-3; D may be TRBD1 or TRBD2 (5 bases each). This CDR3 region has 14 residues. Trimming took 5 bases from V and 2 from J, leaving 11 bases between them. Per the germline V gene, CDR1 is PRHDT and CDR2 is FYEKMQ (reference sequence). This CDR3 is CASSGGGSTDTQYF. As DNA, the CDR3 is TGTGCCAGCAGCGGTGGGGGATCCACAGATACGCAGTATTTT.

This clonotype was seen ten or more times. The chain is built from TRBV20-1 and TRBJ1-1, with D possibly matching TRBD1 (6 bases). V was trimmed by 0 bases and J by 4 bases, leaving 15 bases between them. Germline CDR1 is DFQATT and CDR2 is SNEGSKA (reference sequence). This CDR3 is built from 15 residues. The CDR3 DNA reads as TGCAGTGCTAGAGAGGGGGCAGGGGCGGGCACTGAAGCTTTCTTT. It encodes CSAREGAGAGTEAFF.

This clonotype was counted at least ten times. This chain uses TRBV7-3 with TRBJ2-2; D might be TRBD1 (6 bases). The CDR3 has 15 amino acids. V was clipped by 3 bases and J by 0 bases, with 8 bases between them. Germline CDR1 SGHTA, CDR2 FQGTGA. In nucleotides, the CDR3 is TGTGCCAGCAGCTTCGGGACACCGAACACCGGGGAGCTGTTTTTT. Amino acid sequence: CASSFGTPNTGELFF.

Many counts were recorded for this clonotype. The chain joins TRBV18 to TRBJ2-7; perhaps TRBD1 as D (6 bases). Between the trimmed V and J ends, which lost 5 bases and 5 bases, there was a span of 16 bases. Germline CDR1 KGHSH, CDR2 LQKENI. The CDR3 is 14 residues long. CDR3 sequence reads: CASSETNRDHEQYF. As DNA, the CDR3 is TGTGCCAGCTCAGAAACGAACAGGGACCACGAGCAGTACTTC. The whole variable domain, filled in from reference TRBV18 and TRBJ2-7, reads NAGVMQNPRHLVRRRGQEARLRCSPMKGHSHVYWYRQLPEEGLKFMVYLQKENIIDESGMPKERFSAEFPKEGPSILRIQQVVRGDSAAYFCASSETNRDHEQYFGPGTRLTVT.

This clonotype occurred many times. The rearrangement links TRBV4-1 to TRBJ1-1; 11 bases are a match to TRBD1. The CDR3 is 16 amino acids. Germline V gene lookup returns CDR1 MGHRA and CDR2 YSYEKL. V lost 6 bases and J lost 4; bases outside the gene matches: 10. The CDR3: CASRRTGGTSTTEAFF. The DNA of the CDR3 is TGCGCCAGCAGGCGGACAGGGGGCACGTCGACCACTGAAGCTTTCTTT.

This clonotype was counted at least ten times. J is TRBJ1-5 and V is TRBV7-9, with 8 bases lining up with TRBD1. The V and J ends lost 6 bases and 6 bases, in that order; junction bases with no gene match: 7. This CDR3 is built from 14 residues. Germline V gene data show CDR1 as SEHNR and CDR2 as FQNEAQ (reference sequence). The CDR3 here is CASSFTGGGQPQHF. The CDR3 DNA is TGTGCCAGCAGTTTTACAGGGGGAGGTCAGCCCCAGCATTTT.

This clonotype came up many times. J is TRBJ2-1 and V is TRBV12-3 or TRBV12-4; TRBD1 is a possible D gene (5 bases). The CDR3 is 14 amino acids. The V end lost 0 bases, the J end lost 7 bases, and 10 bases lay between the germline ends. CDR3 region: CASSLAGAKNEQFF. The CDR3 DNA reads TGTGCCAGCAGTTTAGCAGGGGCCAAGAATGAGCAGTTCTTC.

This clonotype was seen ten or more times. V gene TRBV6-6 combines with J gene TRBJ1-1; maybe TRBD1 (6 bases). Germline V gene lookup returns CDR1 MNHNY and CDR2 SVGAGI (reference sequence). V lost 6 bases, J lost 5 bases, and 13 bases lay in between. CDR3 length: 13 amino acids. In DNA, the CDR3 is TGTGCCAGCAGCCCTACAGGGTGGACTGAAGCTTTCTTT. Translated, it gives CASSPTGWTEAFF.

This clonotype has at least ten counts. CDR3 sequence reads: CAISESQYFTDTQYF. CDR3 in DNA: TGTGCCATCAGTGAGTCGCAGTACTTCACAGATACGCAGTATTTT. The gene calls are TRBV10-3 and TRBJ2-3; unclear D gene. Germline V gene sequence: CDR1 ENHRY, CDR2 SYGVKD. The CDR3 covers 15 residues. V lost 0 bases to trimming and J lost 2 bases, with 9 bases between them.

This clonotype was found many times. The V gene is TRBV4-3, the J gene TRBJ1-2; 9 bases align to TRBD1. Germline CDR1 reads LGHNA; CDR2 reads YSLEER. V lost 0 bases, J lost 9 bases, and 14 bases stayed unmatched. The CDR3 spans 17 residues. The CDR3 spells CASSQDDSRTGEYRYTF. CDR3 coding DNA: TGCGCCAGCAGCCAAGACGACTCTCGGACAGGGGAATATCGCTACACCTTC.

CDR3 bases: TGTGCCAGCAGTGTCCAGGGAAATAGGCGCAATCAGCCCCAGCATTTT. Its protein product is CASSVQGNRRNQPQHF. This chain connects TRBV6-1 to TRBJ1-5, with D perhaps TRBD1 (5 bases). V was trimmed by 4 bases and J by 2 bases, leaving 15 bases between them. Germline V gives CDR1 MNHNS, CDR2 SASEGT. The CDR3 contains 16 residues.

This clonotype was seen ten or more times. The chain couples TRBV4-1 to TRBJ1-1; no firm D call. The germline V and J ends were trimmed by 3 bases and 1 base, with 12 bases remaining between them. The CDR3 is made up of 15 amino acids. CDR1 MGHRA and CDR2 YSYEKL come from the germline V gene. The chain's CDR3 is CASSQIGRSNTEAFF. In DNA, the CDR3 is TGCGCCAGCAGCCAGATCGGACGGTCGAACACTGAAGCTTTCTTT.